Listed here are 18 T cell receptor beta chains from one sample, sequenced in a study of cytomegalovirus exposure and HLA in healthy donors. TCRdb's copy holds only in-frame clones and misses some; the assay was immunoSEQ multiplex PCR. The sample lists 150,000 to 200,000 clones, 84% occurring once. Input material: PBMCs. These receptors were collected from a man aged 25 to 40 in good health and CMV-seropositive.

Worth noting for this clone: Other nucleotide sequences in the sample specify the same CDR3. The J gene is TRBJ1-5, the V gene TRBV19; the D gene is possibly TRBD1 (6 bases). The germline CDR1 and CDR2 sequences are LNHDA and SQIVND (reference sequence). This CDR3 has 13 amino acids. V was shortened by 7 bases and J by 2 bases, with 9 bases between the two germline ends. The CDR3 coding sequence is TGTGCCAGTAATCGACAGGGCAATCAGCCCCAGCATTTT. It translates to CASNRQGNQPQHF. The full variable domain, completed using reference TRBV19 and TRBJ1-5, is DGGITQSPKYLFRKEGQNVTLSCEQNLNHDAMYWYRQDPGQGLRLIYYSQIVNDFQKGDIAEGYSVSREKKESFPLTVTSAQKNPTAFYLCASNRQGNQPQHFGDGTRLSIL.

The rearrangement joins TRBV5-1 to TRBJ2-3, with no clear D. The V and J ends lost 2 bases and 2 bases respectively, with 9 bases between them. The V gene's germline CDR1 is SGHRS and CDR2 YFSETQ. CDR3 size: 14 residues. CDR3 loop: CASSLGGNTDTQYF. CDR3 coding DNA: TGCGCCAGCAGCTTAGGCGGAAACACAGATACGCAGTATTTT.

V usage is TRBV6-5 and J usage is TRBJ1-2; D possibly corresponds to TRBD1 (6 bases). This CDR3 region has 15 residues. Trimming stripped 6 bases from V and 2 bases from J, with 16 bases between. From germline, CDR1 is MNHEY and CDR2 SVGAGI. The DNA for the CDR3 is TGTGCCAGCAGCCGCTTACAGGGAGTGAACTATGGCTACACCTTC. Its protein product is CASSRLQGVNYGYTF.

The chain uses TRBV18 and TRBJ2-3; TRBD2 matches 7 bases. Unmatched junction bases numbered 18, after V lost 3 bases and J lost 3 bases. CDR3 size: 19 residues. Germline V lookup: CDR1 KGHSH, CDR2 LQKENI. Here the CDR3 reads CASSPTLGSGPGGTDTQYF. CDR3 in DNA: TGTGCCAGCTCACCTACATTGGGTAGCGGGCCCGGCGGGACAGATACGCAGTATTTT. The full variable domain, its missing parts supplied by reference TRBV18 and TRBJ2-3, is NAGVMQNPRHLVRRRGQEARLRCSPMKGHSHVYWYRQLPEEGLKFMVYLQKENIIDESGMPKERFSAEFPKEGPSILRIQQVVRGDSAAYFCASSPTLGSGPGGTDTQYFGPGTRLTVL.

The chain employs TRBV7-2 and TRBJ1-1; D not resolved. V lost 1 base and J 3 bases, leaving 15 bases between the germline ends. CDR3 size: 16 residues. Germline V gives CDR1 SGHTA, CDR2 FQGNSA. Here the CDR3 DNA reads TGTGCCAGCAGCTTAGGGTCTTACTCTGGTGACACTGAAGCTTTCTTT. Translated: CASSLGSYSGDTEAFF.

In its sample, this clone was seen a few times. J is TRBJ2-7 and V is TRBV2; 7 bases align to TRBD1. Losses at the gene ends were 5 bases for V and 3 bases for J; bases not matched to a gene: 7. This CDR3 is built from 14 residues. CDR1 and CDR2 from the germline V gene are SNHLY and FYNNEI. CDR3: CASSLDQGDYEQYF. The CDR3 bases are TGTGCCAGCAGTCTCGACCAGGGGGACTACGAGCAGTACTTC.

The chain links TRBV4-3 to TRBJ1-2; 7 bases agree with TRBD1. The CDR3 totals 18 residues. In germline, CDR1 is LGHNA, CDR2 YSLEER. Trimming took 1 base from V and 2 from J; bases not matched to a gene: 13. The CDR3 sequence is CASSQGLPGTEMNYGYTF. DNA for the CDR3: TGCGCCAGCAGCCAAGGACTCCCCGGGACAGAGATGAACTATGGCTACACCTTC.

This chain connects TRBV7-9 to TRBJ1-4; weak D call: TRBD1 (5 bases). V was cut by 3 bases and J by 3 bases, with 14 bases left in between. The CDR3 spans 16 residues. The germline V gene encodes CDR1 SEHNR and CDR2 FQNEAQ (reference sequence). The CDR3 bases are TGTGCCAGCAGCTTCCATGGCACAGGTCCTAATGAAAAACTGTTTTTT. Residues: CASSFHGTGPNEKLFF.

This clone occurred a few times. Other DNA sequences from this sample encode an identical CDR3 as well. This chain links TRBV2 with TRBJ1-5, with TRBD1 matching 7 bases. The V and J ends lost 6 bases and 7 bases, in that order; junction bases with no gene match: 9. Looked up from germline, CDR1 is SNHLY and CDR2 is FYNNEI. This CDR3 contains 14 residues. For the CDR3, the DNA is TGTGCCAGCAGCCGAGACAGGGAGAGACAGCCCCAGCATTTT. Protein product: CASSRDRERQPQHF.

The chain has TRBV5-6 and TRBJ2-2; the D is unclear. The CDR3 has 16 amino acids. The germline CDR1 and CDR2 sequences are SGHDT and YYEEEE. With 2 bases removed from V and 3 bases from J, the gap between germline ends came to 14 bases. CDR3 in DNA: TGTGCCAGCAGCTTTGACCCGGGTTCGGACACCGGGGAGCTGTTTTTT. Protein product: CASSFDPGSDTGELFF.

The rearrangement uses TRBV28 and TRBJ2-7, with 9 nucleotides matching TRBD1. The J segment lost 0 bases and the V segment lost 5 bases, leaving 2 bases of the junction unmatched. There are 14 residues in the CDR3. The germline V gene encodes CDR1 MDHEN and CDR2 SYDVKM. CDR3 sequence (DNA): TGTGCCAGCAGTACGACAGGGGGCTCCTACGAGCAGTACTTC. Translated: CASSTTGGSYEQYF.

The V gene is TRBV5-1, the J gene TRBJ2-3; 14 bases align to TRBD2. This CDR3 comprises 17 residues. CDR1 is SGHRS, CDR2 YFSETQ, per germline. The V segment lost 4 bases and the J segment 0 bases; nucleotides outside the gene matches: 4. In DNA form, the CDR3 reads TGCGCCAGCAGCGAGGGACTAGCGGGAGTGAGCACAGATACGCAGTATTTT. Encoded protein: CASSEGLAGVSTDTQYF.

J is TRBJ2-1 and V is TRBV11-2; TRBD2 matches at 8 bases. V shed 5 bases, J shed 10 bases, and the junction held 13 bases outside the gene matches. The CDR3 is 15 amino acids. Germline values: CDR1 SGHAT, CDR2 FQNNGV. The CDR3 is CASSEWAGGGGEQFF. For the CDR3, the DNA is TGTGCCAGCAGCGAATGGGCGGGAGGTGGCGGGGAGCAGTTCTTC.

The genes are TRBV4-1 and TRBJ2-3, with 7 bases identical to TRBD1. The germline V gene has CDR1 MGHRA and CDR2 YSYEKL. This CDR3 comprises 14 residues. V dropped 3 bases and J dropped 5; count of bases not matched to a gene: 5. The CDR3 loop reads CASSQDNRGDTQYF. The CDR3 DNA is TGCGCCAGCAGCCAGGACAACAGGGGAGATACGCAGTATTTT.

The chain is built from TRBV20-1 and TRBJ2-7; D is unclear. CDR3 length: 10 amino acids. Germline CDR1 reads DFQATT; CDR2 reads SNEGSKA (reference sequence). Trimming pared 1 base from V and 9 bases from J, leaving 7 bases between. CDR3 region: CSARVLRQYF. The DNA for the CDR3 is TGCAGTGCTAGAGTGCTGCGGCAGTACTTC.

The chain joins TRBV7-9 to TRBJ1-5, with D maybe TRBD1 (6 bases). V gave up 4 bases and J gave up 2 bases, with 21 bases separating them. Germline CDR1 reads SEHNR; CDR2 reads FQNEAQ (reference sequence). The CDR3 has 18 residues. The chain's CDR3 is CASSSARGPNVGNQPQHF. For the CDR3, the DNA is TGTGCCAGCAGCTCGGCCAGGGGACCTAATGTTGGCAATCAGCCCCAGCATTTT.

This chain joins TRBV7-9 and TRBJ1-3, with D uncertain. The CDR3 runs to 11 residues. CDR1 is SEHNR, CDR2 FQNEAQ, per germline (reference sequence). Trimming pared 6 bases from V and 8 bases from J, leaving 8 bases between. The CDR3 DNA sequence: TGTGCCAGCAGACGCCAGGACACCATATATTTT. Translation: CASRRQDTIYF.

This chain joins TRBV10-3 and TRBJ2-1; perhaps TRBD2 as D (6 bases). Trimming took off 4 bases at V and 3 bases at J, with 13 bases between the two ends. This CDR3 is 15 amino acids long. Per germline, CDR1 ENHRY and CDR2 SYGVKD. The CDR3 spells CAISAPQGLYNEQFF. DNA for the CDR3: TGTGCCATCAGTGCGCCCCAGGGACTCTACAATGAGCAGTTCTTC.